This T cell receptor beta chain was identified in a study of T cells in Graves' hyperthyroidism and ophthalmopathy. Study-wide context: Any treatment followed the collection of peripheral blood at initial diagnosis. Notes on the study in general: The model predicted ophthalmopathy a median roughly 6.5 months before onset. Most thyroid clonotypes expanded above 0.001 appeared in blood too.

With 1 base removed from V and 6 bases from J, the gap between germline ends came to 6 bases. This CDR3 has 13 residues. CDR1 and CDR2 (germline): SEHNR, FQNEAQ (reference sequence). RNA transcripts gave rise to amplified TCR beta CDR3 regions. In the first-round RT-PCR of the TCR CDR3, the HTBI primer set was used. TCRdb fed the multiplex PCR reads into MiXCR, producing one record per CDR3 protein. The sample lists 330,000 or so distinct CDR3 sequences, approximately 18% occurring once. This clonotype was observed at least ten times. Its antigen is unidentified. The receptor's source is a woman in her thirties or forties with Graves' ophthalmopathy. Sequencing was performed on blood. This chain connects TRBV7-9 to TRBJ2-2, with D unclear. Here the CDR3 reads CASSLELPGELFF. CDR3 nucleotides: TGTGCCAGCAGCTTAGAGCTCCCCGGGGAGCTGTTTTTT.